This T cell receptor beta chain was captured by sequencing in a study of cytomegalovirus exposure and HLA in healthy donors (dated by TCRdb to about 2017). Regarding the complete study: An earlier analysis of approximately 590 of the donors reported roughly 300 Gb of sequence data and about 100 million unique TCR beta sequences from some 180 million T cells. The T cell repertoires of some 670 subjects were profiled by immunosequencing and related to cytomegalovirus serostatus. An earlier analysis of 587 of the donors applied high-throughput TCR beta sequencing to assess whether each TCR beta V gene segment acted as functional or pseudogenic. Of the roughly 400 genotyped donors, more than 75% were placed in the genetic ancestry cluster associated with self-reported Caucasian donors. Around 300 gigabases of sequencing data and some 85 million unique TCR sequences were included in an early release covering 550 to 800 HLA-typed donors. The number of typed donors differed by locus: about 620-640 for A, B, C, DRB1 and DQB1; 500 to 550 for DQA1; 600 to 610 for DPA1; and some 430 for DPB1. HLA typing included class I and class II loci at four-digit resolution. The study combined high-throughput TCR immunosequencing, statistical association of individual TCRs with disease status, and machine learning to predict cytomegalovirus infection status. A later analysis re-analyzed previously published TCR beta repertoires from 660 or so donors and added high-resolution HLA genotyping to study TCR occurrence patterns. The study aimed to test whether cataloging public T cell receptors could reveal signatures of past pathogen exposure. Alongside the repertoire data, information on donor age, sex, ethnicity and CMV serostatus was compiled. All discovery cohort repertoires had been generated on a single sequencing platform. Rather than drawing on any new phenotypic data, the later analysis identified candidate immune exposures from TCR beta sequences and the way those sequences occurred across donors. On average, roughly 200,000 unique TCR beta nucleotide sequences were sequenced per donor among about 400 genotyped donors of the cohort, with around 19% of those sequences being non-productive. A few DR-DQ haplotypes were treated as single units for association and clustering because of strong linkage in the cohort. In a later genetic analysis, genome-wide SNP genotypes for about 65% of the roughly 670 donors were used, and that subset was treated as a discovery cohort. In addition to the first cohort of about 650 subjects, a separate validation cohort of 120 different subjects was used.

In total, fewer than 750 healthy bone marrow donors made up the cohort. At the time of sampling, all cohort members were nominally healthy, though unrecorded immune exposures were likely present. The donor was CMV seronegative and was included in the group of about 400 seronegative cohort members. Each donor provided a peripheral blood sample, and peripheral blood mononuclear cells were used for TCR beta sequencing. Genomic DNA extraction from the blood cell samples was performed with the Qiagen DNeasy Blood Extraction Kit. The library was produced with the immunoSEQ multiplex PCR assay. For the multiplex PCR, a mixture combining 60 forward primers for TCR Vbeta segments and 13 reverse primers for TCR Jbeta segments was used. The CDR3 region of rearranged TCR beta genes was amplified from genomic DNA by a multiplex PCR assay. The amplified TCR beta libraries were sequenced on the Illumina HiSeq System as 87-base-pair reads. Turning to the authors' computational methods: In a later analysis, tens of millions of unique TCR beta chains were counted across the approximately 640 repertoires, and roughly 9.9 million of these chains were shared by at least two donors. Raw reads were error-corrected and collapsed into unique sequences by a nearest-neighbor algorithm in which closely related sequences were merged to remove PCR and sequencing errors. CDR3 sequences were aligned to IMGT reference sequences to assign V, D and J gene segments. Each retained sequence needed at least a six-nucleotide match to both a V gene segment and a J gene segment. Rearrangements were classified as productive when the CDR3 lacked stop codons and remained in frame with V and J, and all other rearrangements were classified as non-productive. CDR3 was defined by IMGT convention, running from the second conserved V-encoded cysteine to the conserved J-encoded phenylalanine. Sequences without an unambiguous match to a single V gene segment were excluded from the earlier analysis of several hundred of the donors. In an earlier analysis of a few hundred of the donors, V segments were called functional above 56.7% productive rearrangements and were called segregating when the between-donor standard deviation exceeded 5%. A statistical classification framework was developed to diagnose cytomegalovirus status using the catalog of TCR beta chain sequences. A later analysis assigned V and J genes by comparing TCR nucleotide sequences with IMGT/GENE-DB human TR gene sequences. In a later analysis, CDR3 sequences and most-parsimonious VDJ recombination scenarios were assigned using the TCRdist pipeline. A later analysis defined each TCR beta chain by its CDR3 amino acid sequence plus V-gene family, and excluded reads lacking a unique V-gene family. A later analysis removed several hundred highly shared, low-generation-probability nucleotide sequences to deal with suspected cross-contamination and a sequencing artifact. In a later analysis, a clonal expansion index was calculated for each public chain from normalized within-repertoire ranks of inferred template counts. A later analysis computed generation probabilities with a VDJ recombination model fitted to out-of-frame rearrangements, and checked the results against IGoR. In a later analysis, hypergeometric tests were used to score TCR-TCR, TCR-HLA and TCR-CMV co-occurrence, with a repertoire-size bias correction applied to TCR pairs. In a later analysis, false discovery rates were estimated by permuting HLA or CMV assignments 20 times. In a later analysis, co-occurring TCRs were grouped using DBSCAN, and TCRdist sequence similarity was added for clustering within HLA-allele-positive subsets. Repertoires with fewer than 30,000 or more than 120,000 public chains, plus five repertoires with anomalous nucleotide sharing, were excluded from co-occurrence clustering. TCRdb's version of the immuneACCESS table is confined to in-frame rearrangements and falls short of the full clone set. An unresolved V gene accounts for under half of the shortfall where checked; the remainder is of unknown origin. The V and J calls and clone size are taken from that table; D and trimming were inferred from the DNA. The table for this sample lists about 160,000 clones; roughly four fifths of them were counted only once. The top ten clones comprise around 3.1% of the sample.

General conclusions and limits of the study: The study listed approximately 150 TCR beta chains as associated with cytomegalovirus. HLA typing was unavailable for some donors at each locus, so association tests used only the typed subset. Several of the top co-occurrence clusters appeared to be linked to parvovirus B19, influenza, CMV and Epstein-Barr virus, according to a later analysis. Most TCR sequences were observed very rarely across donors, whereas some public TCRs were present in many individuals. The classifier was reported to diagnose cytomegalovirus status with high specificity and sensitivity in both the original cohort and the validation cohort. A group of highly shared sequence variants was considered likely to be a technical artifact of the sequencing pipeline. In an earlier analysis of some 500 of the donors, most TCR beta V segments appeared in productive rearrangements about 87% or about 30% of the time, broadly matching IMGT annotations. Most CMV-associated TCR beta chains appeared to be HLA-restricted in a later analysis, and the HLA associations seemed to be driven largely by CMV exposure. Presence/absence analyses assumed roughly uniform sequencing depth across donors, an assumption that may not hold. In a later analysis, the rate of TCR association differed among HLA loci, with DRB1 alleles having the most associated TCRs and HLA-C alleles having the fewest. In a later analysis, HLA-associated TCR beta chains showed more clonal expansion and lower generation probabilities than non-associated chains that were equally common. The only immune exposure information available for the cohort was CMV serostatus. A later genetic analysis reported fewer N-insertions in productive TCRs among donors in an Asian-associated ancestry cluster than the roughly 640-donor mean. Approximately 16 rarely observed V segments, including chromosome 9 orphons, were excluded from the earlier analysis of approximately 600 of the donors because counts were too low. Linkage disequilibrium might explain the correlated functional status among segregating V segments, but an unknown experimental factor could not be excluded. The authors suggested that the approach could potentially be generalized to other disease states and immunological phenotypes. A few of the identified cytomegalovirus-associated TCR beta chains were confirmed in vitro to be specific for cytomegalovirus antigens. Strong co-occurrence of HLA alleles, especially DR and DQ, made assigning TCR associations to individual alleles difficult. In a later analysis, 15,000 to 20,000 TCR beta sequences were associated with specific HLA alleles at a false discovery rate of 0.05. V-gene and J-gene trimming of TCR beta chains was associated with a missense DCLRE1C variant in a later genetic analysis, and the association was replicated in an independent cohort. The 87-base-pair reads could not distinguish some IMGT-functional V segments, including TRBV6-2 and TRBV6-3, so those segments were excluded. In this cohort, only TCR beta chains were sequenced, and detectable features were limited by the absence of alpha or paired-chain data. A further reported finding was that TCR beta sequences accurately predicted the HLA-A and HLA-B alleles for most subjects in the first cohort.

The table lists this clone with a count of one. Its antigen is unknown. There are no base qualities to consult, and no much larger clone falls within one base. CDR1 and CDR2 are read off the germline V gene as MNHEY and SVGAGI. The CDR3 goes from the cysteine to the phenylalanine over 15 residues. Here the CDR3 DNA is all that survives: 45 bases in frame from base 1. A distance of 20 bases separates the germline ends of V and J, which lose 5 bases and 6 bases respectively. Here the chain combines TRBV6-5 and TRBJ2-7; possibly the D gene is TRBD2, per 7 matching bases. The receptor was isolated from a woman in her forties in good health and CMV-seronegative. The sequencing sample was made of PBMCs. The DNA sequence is TGTGCCAGCAGTCTGGGTGGGGGGGGGACATCCGAGCAGTACTTC. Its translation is CASSLGGGGTSEQYF.